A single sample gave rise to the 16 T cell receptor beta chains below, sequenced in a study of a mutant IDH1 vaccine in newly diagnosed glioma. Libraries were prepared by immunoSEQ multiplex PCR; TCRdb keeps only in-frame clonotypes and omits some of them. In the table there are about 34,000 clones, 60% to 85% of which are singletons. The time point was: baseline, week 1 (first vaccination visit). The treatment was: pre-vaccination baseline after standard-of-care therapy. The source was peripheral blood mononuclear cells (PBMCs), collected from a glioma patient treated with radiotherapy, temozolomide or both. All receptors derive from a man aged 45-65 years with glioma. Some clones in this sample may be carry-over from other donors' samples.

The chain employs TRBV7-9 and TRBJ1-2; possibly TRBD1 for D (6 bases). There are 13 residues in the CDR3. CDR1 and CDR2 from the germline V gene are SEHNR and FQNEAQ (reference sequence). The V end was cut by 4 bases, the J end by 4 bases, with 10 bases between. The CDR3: CASSSQGIYGYTF. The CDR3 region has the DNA TGTGCCAGCAGCTCACAGGGTATCTATGGCTACACCTTC.

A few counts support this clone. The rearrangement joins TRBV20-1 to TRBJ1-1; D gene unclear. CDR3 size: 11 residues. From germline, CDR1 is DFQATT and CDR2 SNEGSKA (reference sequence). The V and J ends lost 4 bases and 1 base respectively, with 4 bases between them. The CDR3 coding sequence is TGCAGTGCTAAAAAGAACACTGAAGCTTTCTTT. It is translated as CSAKKNTEAFF.

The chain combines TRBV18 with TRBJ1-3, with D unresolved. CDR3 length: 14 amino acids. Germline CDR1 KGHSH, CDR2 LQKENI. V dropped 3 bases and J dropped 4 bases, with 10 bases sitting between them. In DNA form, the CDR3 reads TGTGCCAGCTCACCGCTTCCTTCGGGAAACACCATATATTTT. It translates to CASSPLPSGNTIYF. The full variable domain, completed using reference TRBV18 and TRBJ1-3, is NAGVMQNPRHLVRRRGQEARLRCSPMKGHSHVYWYRQLPEEGLKFMVYLQKENIIDESGMPKERFSAEFPKEGPSILRIQQVVRGDSAAYFCASSPLPSGNTIYFGEGSWLTVV.

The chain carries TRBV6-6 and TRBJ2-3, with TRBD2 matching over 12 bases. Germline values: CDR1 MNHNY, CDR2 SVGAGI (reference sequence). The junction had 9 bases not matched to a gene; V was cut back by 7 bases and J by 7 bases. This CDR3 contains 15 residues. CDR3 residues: CASTSLAGGPNTQYF. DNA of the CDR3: TGTGCCAGCACCTCCCTAGCGGGGGGGCCAAATACGCAGTATTTT.

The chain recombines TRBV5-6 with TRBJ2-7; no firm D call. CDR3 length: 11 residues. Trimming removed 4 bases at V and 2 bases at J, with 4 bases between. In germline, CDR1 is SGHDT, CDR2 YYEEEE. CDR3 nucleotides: TGTGCCAGCAGCCAAGCCTACGAGCAGTACTTC. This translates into CASSQAYEQYF.

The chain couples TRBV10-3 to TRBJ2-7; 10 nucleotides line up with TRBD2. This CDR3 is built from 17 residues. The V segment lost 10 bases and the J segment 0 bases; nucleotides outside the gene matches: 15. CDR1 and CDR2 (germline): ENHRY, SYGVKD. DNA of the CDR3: TGTGCCACCGGAGGACTAGCGGAGCCCCTCAGCTCCTACGAGCAGTACTTC. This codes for CATGGLAEPLSSYEQYF.

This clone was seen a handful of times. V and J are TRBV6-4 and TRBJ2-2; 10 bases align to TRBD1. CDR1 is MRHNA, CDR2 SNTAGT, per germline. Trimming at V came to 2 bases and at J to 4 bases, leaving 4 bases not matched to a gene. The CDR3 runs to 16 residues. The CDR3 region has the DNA TGTGCCAGCAGTGACGTGGGACAGGGGTTCACCGGGGAGCTGTTTTTT. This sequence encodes CASSDVGQGFTGELFF.

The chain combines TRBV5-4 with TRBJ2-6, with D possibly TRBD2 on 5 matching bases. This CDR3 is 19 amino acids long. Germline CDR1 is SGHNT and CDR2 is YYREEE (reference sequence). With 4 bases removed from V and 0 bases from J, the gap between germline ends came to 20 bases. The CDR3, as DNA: TGTGCCAGCAGCCCCATACGGGGTTTACCATCCTCTGGGGCCAACGTCCTGACTTTC. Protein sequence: CASSPIRGLPSSGANVLTF.

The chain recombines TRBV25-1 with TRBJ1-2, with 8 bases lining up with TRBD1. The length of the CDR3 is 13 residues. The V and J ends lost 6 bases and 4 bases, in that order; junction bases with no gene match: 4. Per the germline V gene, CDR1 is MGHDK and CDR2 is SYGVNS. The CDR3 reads CASSLDRAYGYTF. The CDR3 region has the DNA TGTGCCAGCAGCTTGGACAGGGCCTATGGCTACACCTTC.

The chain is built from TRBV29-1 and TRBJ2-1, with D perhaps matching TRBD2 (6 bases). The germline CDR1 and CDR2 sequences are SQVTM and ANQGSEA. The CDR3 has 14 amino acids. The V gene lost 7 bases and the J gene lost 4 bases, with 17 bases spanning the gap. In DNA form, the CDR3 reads TGCAGCGCCACGGTGGAGGGAGCGTACAATGAGCAGTTCTTC. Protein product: CSATVEGAYNEQFF.

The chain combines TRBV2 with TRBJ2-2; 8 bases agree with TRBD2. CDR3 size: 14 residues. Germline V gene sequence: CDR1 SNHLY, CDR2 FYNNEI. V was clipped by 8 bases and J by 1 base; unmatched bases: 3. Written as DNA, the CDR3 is TGTGCCAGCTTGCTAGCGGGGAACACCGGGGAGCTGTTTTTT. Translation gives CASLLAGNTGELFF.

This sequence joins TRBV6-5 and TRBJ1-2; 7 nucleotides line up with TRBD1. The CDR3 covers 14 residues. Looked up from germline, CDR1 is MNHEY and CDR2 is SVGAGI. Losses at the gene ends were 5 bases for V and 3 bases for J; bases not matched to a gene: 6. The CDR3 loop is CASSDRVWDYGYTF. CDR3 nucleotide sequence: TGTGCCAGCAGTGACAGGGTTTGGGACTATGGCTACACCTTC.

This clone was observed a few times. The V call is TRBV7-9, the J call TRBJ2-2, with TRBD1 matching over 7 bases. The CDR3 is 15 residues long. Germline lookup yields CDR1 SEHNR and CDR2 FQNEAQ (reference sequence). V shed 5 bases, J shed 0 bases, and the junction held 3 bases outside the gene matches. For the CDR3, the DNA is TGTGCCAGCAGCCCGACAGGGCCGAACACCGGGGAGCTGTTTTTT. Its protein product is CASSPTGPNTGELFF. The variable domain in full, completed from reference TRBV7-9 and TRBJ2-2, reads DTGVSQNPRHKITKRGQNVTFRCDPISEHNRLYWYRQTLGQGPEFLTYFQNEAQLEKSRLLSDRFSAERPKGSFSTLEIQRTEQGDSAMYLCASSPTGPNTGELFFGEGSRLTVL.

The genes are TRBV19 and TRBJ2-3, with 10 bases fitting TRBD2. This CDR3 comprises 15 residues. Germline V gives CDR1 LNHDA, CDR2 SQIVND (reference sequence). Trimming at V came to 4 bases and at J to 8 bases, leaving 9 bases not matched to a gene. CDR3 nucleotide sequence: TGTGCCAGTAGTAACGGGCAGCGGGGGGGCGGTACGCAGTATTTT. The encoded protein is CASSNGQRGGGTQYF. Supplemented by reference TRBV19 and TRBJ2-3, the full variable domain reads DGGITQSPKYLFRKEGQNVTLSCEQNLNHDAMYWYRQDPGQGLRLIYYSQIVNDFQKGDIAEGYSVSREKKESFPLTVTSAQKNPTAFYLCASSNGQRGGGTQYFGPGTRLTVL.

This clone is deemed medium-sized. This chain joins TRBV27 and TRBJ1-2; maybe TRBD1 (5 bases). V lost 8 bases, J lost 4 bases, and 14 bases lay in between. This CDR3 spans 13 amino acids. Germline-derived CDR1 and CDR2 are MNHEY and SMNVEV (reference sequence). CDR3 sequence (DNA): TGTGCCAGCGCCTGGGGGAGAAGCTATGGCTACACCTTC. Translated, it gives CASAWGRSYGYTF.

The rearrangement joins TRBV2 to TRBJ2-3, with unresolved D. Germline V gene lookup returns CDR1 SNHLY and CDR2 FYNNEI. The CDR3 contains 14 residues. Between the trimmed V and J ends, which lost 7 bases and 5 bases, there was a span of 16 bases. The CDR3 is CASKGGLPIDTQYF. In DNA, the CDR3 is TGTGCCAGCAAGGGCGGCCTACCCATAGATACGCAGTATTTT.